This TCR beta chain was sequenced during a study of blood T cell repertoires in COVID-19. Whole-study context: PBMCs, B-cell-depleted T cells, or T cells were the source of the cDNA or gDNA that made up the material.

Authors' methods: Amplification of reference gene primers provided the estimated nucleated cell counts. Using immunoSEQ multiplex PCR, the repertoire was profiled, and TCRdb retains in-frame clones only, with some absent. That table supplies the V and J calls and clone size; D and trimming were determined from the DNA. The table shows about 300,000 clones, with about nine tenths occurring only once. The clonotype comes from a man between 60 and 75 years old who had recovered from COVID-19. Sequencing was carried out using PBMCs or T cells enriched from blood (not recorded which).

CDR3 sequence: CASSLLARGAQYF. In DNA, the CDR3 is TGTGCCAGCAGTTTATTGGCCAGGGGCGCGCAGTACTTC. This chain connects TRBV28 to TRBJ2-7, with D maybe TRBD1 (6 bases). V was trimmed by 1 base and J by 9 bases, leaving 13 bases between them. Per the germline V gene, CDR1 is MDHEN and CDR2 is SYDVKM. The CDR3 runs to 13 residues.